The 20 T cell receptor beta chains below were found in one sample sequenced in a study of T cell repertoires in cytomegalovirus infection. TCRdb fed the reads into MiXCR, producing one record per CDR3 protein. The sample consists of 450,000 to 600,000 distinct CDR3 sequences, under 45% of them appearing once. For these TCRs, the target antigens are not known. Sample: cultured PBMCs, taken from culture after CMV antigen stimulation. The receptors come from a human donor in good health (CMV status not recorded). Some clones in this sample may be carry-over from other donors' samples.

This chain connects TRBV7-6 to TRBJ2-2; 7 bases fit TRBD2. This CDR3 comprises 16 residues. Trimming cost V 0 bases and J 2 bases; bases outside gene matches: 3. Per germline, CDR1 SGHVS and CDR2 FNYEAQ. The CDR3 sequence is CASSLAGGYNTGELFF. The CDR3 region has the DNA TGTGCCAGCAGCTTAGCGGGAGGGTATAACACCGGGGAGCTGTTTTTT.

This clonotype was detected a few times. This chain uses TRBV6-6 with TRBJ1-1; 7 bases line up with TRBD1. The V and J ends lost 8 bases and 3 bases, in that order; junction bases with no gene match: 6. The CDR3 extends over 13 amino acids. From germline, CDR1 is MNHNY and CDR2 SVGAGI (reference sequence). This chain's CDR3 is CASESGGDTEAFF. Written as DNA, the CDR3 is TGTGCCAGCGAGTCAGGGGGGGACACTGAAGCTTTCTTT.

This clonotype was found many times. The chain has TRBV7-2 and TRBJ2-1; D perhaps matches TRBD2 (6 bases). V gave up 3 bases and J gave up 8 bases, with 14 bases separating them. Germline lookup yields CDR1 SGHTA and CDR2 FQGNSA. This CDR3 spans 14 amino acids. CDR3 loop: CASSLRAGLDEQFF. CDR3 in DNA: TGTGCCAGCAGCTTGAGGGCGGGGTTGGATGAGCAGTTCTTC. The full variable domain, rest sourced from reference TRBV7-2 and TRBJ2-1, is GAGVSQSPSNKVTEKGKDVELRCDPISGHTALYWYRQSLGQGLEFLIYFQGNSAPDKSGLPSDRFSAERTGGSVSTLTIQRTQQEDSAVYLCASSLRAGLDEQFFGPGTRLTVL.

The CDR3 here is CASSAGTGSYGYTF. The CDR3 DNA is TGTGCCAGTAGTGCCGGGACAGGATCCTATGGCTACACCTTC. The chain couples TRBV19 to TRBJ1-2; the match to TRBD1 covers 8 bases. This CDR3 has 14 amino acids. V lost 5 bases and J lost 4; bases outside the gene matches: 6. Germline-derived CDR1 and CDR2 are LNHDA and SQIVND (reference sequence).

The chain joins TRBV29-1 to TRBJ1-1; 8 bases line up with TRBD1. Germline loops: CDR1 SQVTM, CDR2 ANQGSEA. V lost 2 bases to trimming and J lost 7 bases; unmatched junction nucleotides: 12. The CDR3 contains 15 residues. DNA of the CDR3: TGCAGCGTTGAATTTCCGGACAGGGTCCCCGGTGAAGCTTTCTTT. This sequence encodes CSVEFPDRVPGEAFF.

This clonotype showed up just a few times. CDR3 loop: CASSFSSGNNYNEQFF. CDR3 DNA: TGTGCCAGCAGCTTTAGTAGCGGGAACAACTACAATGAGCAGTTCTTC. The chain couples TRBV7-6 to TRBJ2-1, with 8 bases identical to TRBD2. V lost 3 bases to trimming and J lost 3 bases; unmatched junction nucleotides: 7. Per the germline V gene, CDR1 is SGHVS and CDR2 is FNYEAQ. CDR3 length: 16 residues.

This chain joins TRBV28 and TRBJ1-1, with D perhaps matching TRBD1 (5 bases). This CDR3 comprises 13 residues. The germline V gene encodes CDR1 MDHEN and CDR2 SYDVKM. With 3 bases removed from V and 4 bases from J, the gap between germline ends came to 9 bases. CDR3 in amino acids: CASSLRGTTEAFF. The CDR3 bases are TGTGCCAGCAGTTTGCGGGGGACCACTGAAGCTTTCTTT.

This chain connects TRBV20-1 to TRBJ1-2; no clear D gene. The V and J ends lost 2 bases and 4 bases respectively, with 14 bases between them. This CDR3 is 14 amino acids long. Germline lookup yields CDR1 DFQATT and CDR2 SNEGSKA (reference sequence). The CDR3 DNA is TGCAGTGCTAGAATGAGTGGTAGCCCCTATGGCTACACCTTC. It yields the protein CSARMSGSPYGYTF.

This clonotype was seen many times. The chain uses TRBV7-2 and TRBJ2-1; D unclear. This CDR3 is built from 13 residues. V lost 2 bases and J 0 bases, leaving 2 bases between the germline ends. Germline V gene data show CDR1 as SGHTA and CDR2 as FQGNSA. The CDR3 sequence: CASSLRSYNEQFF. DNA for the CDR3: TGTGCCAGCAGCTTACGCTCCTACAATGAGCAGTTCTTC.

The chain recombines TRBV19 with TRBJ2-7; D assignment may be TRBD1 or TRBD2 (5 bases each). The germline gives CDR1 LNHDA, CDR2 SQIVND (reference sequence). Trimming cost V 4 bases and J 2 bases, with 18 bases left between them. There are 16 residues in the CDR3. The chain's CDR3 is CASSTSGAVPTYEQYF. CDR3 DNA sequence: TGTGCCAGTAGTACGTCCGGGGCAGTACCTACCTACGAGCAGTACTTC. The whole variable domain, filled in from reference TRBV19 and TRBJ2-7, reads DGGITQSPKYLFRKEGQNVTLSCEQNLNHDAMYWYRQDPGQGLRLIYYSQIVNDFQKGDIAEGYSVSREKKESFPLTVTSAQKNPTAFYLCASSTSGAVPTYEQYFGPGTRLTVT.

This chain joins TRBV28 and TRBJ2-1; 8 bases map to TRBD2. This CDR3 region has 15 residues. Germline assignment: CDR1 MDHEN and CDR2 SYDVKM. Unmatched junction bases numbered 7, after V lost 3 bases and J lost 6 bases. The CDR3 nucleotides read TGTGCCAGCAGTTTTAGGGGGACTAGTCCCAATGAGCAGTTCTTC. It encodes CASSFRGTSPNEQFF.

Note on this clonotype: The conserved phenylalanine or tryptophan normally closing the CDR3 is absent here, so this likely arose from a read error. The chain uses TRBV12-3 or TRBV12-4 and TRBJ1-5, with 7 bases matching TRBD1. The trim removed 4 bases at V and 7 bases at J, leaving 4 bases unmatched. CDR3 size: 13 residues. The CDR3 DNA sequence: TGTGCCAGCAGTTCACAGGGGAGGCAGCCCCAGCATTCT. It specifies CASSSQGRQPQHS.

The CDR3 reads CASGRQVYEQYF. The DNA of the CDR3 is TGTGCCAGCGGACGACAGGTCTACGAGCAGTACTTC. J is TRBJ2-7 and V is TRBV28; D perhaps matches TRBD1 (6 bases). Germline CDR1 reads MDHEN; CDR2 reads SYDVKM. The CDR3 has 12 amino acids. V shed 8 bases and J shed 3 bases, with 11 bases lying between them.

The chain carries TRBV20-1 and TRBJ1-5, with a possible D match to TRBD1 (5 bases). Germline V gene data show CDR1 as DFQATT and CDR2 as SNEGSKA (reference sequence). Trimming left V 1 base short and J 0 bases short, with 13 bases between. This CDR3 contains 16 residues. In nucleotides, the CDR3 is TGCAGTGCTAGAGGGGGCGGGTCGTATAGCAATCAGCCCCAGCATTTT. It is translated as CSARGGGSYSNQPQHF.

This rearrangement joins TRBV10-3 to TRBJ2-2; either TRBD1 or TRBD2 may supply D (6 bases each). CDR3 length equals 16 residues. Trimming pared 2 bases from V and 0 bases from J, leaving 10 bases between. Germline loops: CDR1 ENHRY, CDR2 SYGVKD. DNA for the CDR3: TGTGCCATCAGTGAGGTGGAGGGGGCGAACACCGGGGAGCTGTTTTTT. Translated: CAISEVEGANTGELFF.

This clonotype was recorded a few times. V is TRBV7-2 and J is TRBJ1-2, with D possibly matching TRBD1 (5 bases). The CDR3 sequence is 14 residues long. Looked up from germline, CDR1 is SGHTA and CDR2 is FQGNSA. The V end lost 5 bases, the J end lost 3 bases, and 13 bases lay between the germline ends. The CDR3, as DNA: TGTGCCAGCAGCCCGGGGGGGAGGGACTATGGCTACACCTTC. The encoded protein is CASSPGGRDYGYTF.

V gene TRBV6-6 combines with J gene TRBJ2-5; D is perhaps TRBD2 (7 bases). Germline CDR1 is MNHNY and CDR2 is SVGAGI (reference sequence). V was pared by 2 bases and J by 4 bases, with 14 bases between. This CDR3 is 15 amino acids long. For the CDR3, the DNA is TGTGCCAGCAGTTACGCGCCCGGGGGGCCAGAGACCCAGTACTTC. Its translation is CASSYAPGGPETQYF.

Comments on this clonotype: The germline gene is not matched at one end of the junction; a read error may be the cause. The chain couples TRBV7-2 to TRBJ2-3; no reliable D call. This CDR3 spans 14 amino acids. Looked up from germline, CDR1 is SGHTA and CDR2 is FQGNSA. CDR3: CVSSPVGGTDTQYF. The CDR3 nucleotides read TGTGTCAGCAGCCCGGTCGGAGGCACAGATACGCAGTATTTT.

J is TRBJ2-5 and V is TRBV7-2; 14 nucleotides align to TRBD2. V lost 1 base, J lost 3 bases, and 1 base stayed unmatched. This CDR3 spans 16 amino acids. Germline loops: CDR1 SGHTA, CDR2 FQGNSA. As DNA, the CDR3 is TGTGCCAGCAGCTTAGTGGGACTAGCGGGGGAAGAGACCCAGTACTTC. Amino acid sequence: CASSLVGLAGEETQYF.

V usage is TRBV7-9 and J usage is TRBJ1-2, with D uncertain. Germline loops: CDR1 SEHNR, CDR2 FQNEAQ (reference sequence). The germline V and J ends were trimmed by 5 bases and 0 bases, with 19 bases remaining between them. CDR3 length: 17 amino acids. The CDR3 region is CASSTVKEGRANYGYTF. The CDR3 region has the DNA TGTGCCAGCAGCACGGTTAAAGAGGGCAGAGCTAACTATGGCTACACCTTC.